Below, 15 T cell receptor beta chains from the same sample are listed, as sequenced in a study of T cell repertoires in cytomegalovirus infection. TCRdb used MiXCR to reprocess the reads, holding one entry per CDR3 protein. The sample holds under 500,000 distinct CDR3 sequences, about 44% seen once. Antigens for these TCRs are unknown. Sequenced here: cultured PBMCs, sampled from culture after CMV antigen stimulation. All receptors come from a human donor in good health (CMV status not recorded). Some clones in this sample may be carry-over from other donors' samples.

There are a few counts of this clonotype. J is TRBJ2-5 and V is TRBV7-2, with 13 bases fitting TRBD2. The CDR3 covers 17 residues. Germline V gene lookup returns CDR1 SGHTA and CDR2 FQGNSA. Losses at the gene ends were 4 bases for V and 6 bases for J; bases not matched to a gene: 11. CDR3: CASSSQLAGGPWKTQYF. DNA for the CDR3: TGTGCCAGCAGCTCCCAACTAGCGGGAGGGCCCTGGAAGACCCAGTACTTC.

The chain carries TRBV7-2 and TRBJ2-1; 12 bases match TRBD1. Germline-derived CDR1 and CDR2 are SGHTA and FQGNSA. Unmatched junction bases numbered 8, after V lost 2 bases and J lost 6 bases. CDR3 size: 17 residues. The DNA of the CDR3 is TGTGCCAGCAGCTTATGGGACAGGGGGCCTCTCGGCAATGAGCAGTTCTTC. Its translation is CASSLWDRGPLGNEQFF.

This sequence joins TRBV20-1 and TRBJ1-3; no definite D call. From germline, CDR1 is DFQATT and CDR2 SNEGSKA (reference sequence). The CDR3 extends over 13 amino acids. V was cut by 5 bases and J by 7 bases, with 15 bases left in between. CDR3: CSALRVGGNTIYF. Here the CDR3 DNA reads TGCAGTGCTCTAAGGGTGGGAGGGAACACCATATATTTT.

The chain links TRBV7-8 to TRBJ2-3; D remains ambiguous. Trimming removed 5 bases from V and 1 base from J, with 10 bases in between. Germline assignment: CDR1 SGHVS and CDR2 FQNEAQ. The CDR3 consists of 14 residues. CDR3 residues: CASSPGVGTDTQYF. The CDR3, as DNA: TGTGCCAGCAGCCCGGGTGTTGGCACAGATACGCAGTATTTT.

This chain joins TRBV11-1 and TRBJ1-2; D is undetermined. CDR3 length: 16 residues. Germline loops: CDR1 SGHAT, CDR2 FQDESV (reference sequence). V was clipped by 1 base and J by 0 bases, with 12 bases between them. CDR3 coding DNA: TGTGCCAGCAGCTTAGGCACCGGGCCAGCTAACTATGGCTACACCTTC. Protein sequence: CASSLGTGPANYGYTF. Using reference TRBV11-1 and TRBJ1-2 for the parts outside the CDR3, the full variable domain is EAEVAQSPRYKITEKSQAVAFWCDPISGHATLYWYRQILGQGPELLVQFQDESVVDDSQLPKDRFSAERLKGVDSTLKIQPAELGDSAMYLCASSLGTGPANYGYTFGSGTRLTVV.

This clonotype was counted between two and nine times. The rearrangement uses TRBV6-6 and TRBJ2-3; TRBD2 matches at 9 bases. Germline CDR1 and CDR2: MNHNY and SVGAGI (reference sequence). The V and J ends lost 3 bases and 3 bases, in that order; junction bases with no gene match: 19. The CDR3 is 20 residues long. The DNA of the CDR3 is TGTGCCAGCAGTTATTCCACTAGCGGGCTAATCCCAAGGCGGACAGATACGCAGTATTTT. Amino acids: CASSYSTSGLIPRRTDTQYF.

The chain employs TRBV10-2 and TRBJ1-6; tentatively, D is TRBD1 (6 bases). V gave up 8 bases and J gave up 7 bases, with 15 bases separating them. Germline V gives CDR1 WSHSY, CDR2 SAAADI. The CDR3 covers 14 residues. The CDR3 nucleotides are TGCGCCAGCGGACAGACTATGGGGAATTCACCCCTCCACTTT. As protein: CASGQTMGNSPLHF.

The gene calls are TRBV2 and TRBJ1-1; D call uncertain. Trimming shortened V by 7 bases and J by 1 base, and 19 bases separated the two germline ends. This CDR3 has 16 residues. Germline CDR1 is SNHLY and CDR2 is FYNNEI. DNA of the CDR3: TGTGCCAGCACCCCGGGAGGGCGTAGCGGGAACACTGAAGCTTTCTTT. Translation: CASTPGGRSGNTEAFF.

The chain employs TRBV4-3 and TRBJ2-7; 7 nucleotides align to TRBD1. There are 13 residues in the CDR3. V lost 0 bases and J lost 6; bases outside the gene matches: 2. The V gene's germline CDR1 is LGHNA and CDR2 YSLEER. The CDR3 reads CASSQEDRSEQYF. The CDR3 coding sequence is TGCGCCAGCAGCCAAGAGGACAGGTCCGAGCAGTACTTC.

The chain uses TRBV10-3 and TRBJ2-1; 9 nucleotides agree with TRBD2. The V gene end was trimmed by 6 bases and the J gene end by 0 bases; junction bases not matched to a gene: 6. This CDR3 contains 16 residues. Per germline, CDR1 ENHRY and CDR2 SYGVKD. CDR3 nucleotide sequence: TGTGCCATCAGGGGTAGCGGGAGTCCCTCCTACAATGAGCAGTTCTTC. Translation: CAIRGSGSPSYNEQFF.

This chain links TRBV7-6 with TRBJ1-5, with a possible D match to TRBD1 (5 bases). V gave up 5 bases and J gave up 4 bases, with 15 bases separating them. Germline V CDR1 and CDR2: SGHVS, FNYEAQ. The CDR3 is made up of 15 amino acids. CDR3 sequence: CASSPSGAENQPQHF. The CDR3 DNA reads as TGTGCCAGCAGCCCATCTGGGGCGGAGAATCAGCCCCAGCATTTT.

This CDR3 is CASSPTTWALTSLLSGNTIYF. Written as DNA, the CDR3 is TGTGCCAGCAGCCCAACAACATGGGCCTTGACCTCTTTGCTCTCTGGAAACACCATATATTTT. The chain couples TRBV6-1 to TRBJ1-3, with D uncertain. Between the trimmed V and J ends, which lost 6 bases and 0 bases, there was a span of 30 bases. The germline gives CDR1 MNHNS, CDR2 SASEGT. The CDR3 totals 21 residues.

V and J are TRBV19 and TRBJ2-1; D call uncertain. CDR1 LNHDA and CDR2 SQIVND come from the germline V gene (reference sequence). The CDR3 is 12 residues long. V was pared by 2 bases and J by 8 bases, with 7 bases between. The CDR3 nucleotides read TGTGCCAGTAGTATAAAAAGGGATGAGCAGTTCTTC. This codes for CASSIKRDEQFF.

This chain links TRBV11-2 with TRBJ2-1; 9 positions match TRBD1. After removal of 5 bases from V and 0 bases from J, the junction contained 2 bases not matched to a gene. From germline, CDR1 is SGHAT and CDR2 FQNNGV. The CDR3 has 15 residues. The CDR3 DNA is TGTGCCAGCAGCGTGGACAGGGGCTCCTACAATGAGCAGTTCTTC. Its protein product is CASSVDRGSYNEQFF. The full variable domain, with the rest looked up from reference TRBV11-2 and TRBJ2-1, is EAGVAQSPRYKIIEKRQSVAFWCNPISGHATLYWYQQILGQGPKLLIQFQNNGVVDDSQLPKDRFSAERLKGVDSTLKIQPAKLEDSAVYLCASSVDRGSYNEQFFGPGTRLTVL.

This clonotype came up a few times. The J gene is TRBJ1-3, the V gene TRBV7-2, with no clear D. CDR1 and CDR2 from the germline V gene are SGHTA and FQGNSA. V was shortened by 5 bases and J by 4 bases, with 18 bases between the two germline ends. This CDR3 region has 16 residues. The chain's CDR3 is CASSPPRGFRGNTIYF. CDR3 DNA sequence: TGTGCCAGCAGCCCTCCCCGCGGGTTTCGGGGAAACACCATATATTTT. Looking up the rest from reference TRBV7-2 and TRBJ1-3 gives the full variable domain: GAGVSQSPSNKVTEKGKDVELRCDPISGHTALYWYRQSLGQGLEFLIYFQGNSAPDKSGLPSDRFSAERTGGSVSTLTIQRTQQEDSAVYLCASSPPRGFRGNTIYFGEGSWLTVV.